The next 32 T cell receptor beta chains were all read from a single sample in a study of T cells after yellow fever vaccination. MiXCR was run by TCRdb on the 5' RACE reads, yielding one entry per CDR3 protein. The sample holds several thousand distinct CDR3 sequences, about 7.1% seen once. The sample in question was PBMCs, either bulk or a sorted T-cell subset (CD4+, CD8+, memory, or dextramer-sorted; not recorded which), obtained 15 days after the yellow fever booster vaccination. The source of these receptors is a man aged 25 to 40 who received the YFV17D yellow fever vaccine.

Judged by abundance, this clonotype is medium-sized. The V gene is TRBV5-1, the J gene TRBJ2-2; D is ambiguous. Per the germline V gene, CDR1 is SGHRS and CDR2 is YFSETQ. The CDR3 runs to 13 residues. V gave up 4 bases and J gave up 3 bases, with 7 bases separating them. CDR3 amino acids: CASSLEDTGELFF. For the CDR3, the DNA is TGCGCCAGCAGCCTTGAAGACACCGGGGAGCTGTTTTTT.

Sample share makes this clonotype medium-sized. The chain joins TRBV9 to TRBJ2-2, with D possibly matching TRBD2 (6 bases). V was clipped by 6 bases and J by 6 bases, with 15 bases between them. Per the germline V gene, CDR1 is SGDLS and CDR2 is YYNGEE. The CDR3 spans 14 residues. Here the CDR3 reads CASKIGEESGELFF. The CDR3 region has the DNA TGTGCCAGCAAGATAGGGGAGGAGTCCGGGGAGCTGTTTTTT.

This clonotype is labeled as medium-sized. The genes are TRBV10-3 and TRBJ2-7; TRBD1 is a possible D gene (6 bases). The CDR3 runs 12 residues. CDR1 ENHRY and CDR2 SYGVKD come from the germline V gene. V was cut by 6 bases and J by 5 bases, with 11 bases left in between. Here the CDR3 DNA reads TGTGCCATCAGCGCACAGGGCGACGAGCAGTACTTC. Amino acid sequence: CAISAQGDEQYF.

By frequency in the sample, this clonotype is medium-sized (0.01 to 0.1%). V is TRBV5-1 and J is TRBJ2-7; D is unresolved. Looked up from germline, CDR1 is SGHRS and CDR2 is YFSETQ. Trimming shortened V by 0 bases and J by 1 base, and 11 bases separated the two germline ends. CDR3 length: 15 residues. For the CDR3, the DNA is TGCGCCAGCAGCTTGGAACCAGGATATTCCTACGAGCAGTACTTC. It yields the protein CASSLEPGYSYEQYF.

This clonotype has a count of ten or more. The rearrangement uses TRBV12-3 or TRBV12-4 and TRBJ1-2, with 8 positions matching TRBD1. Germline trimming cut 5 bases from V and 5 bases from J; bases unmatched to any gene: 4. The CDR3 spans 13 residues. The DNA of the CDR3 is TGTGCCAGCAGTCAGGGACAGGCTTATGGCTACACCTTC. Its translation: CASSQGQAYGYTF.

This clonotype was recorded at least ten times. The rearrangement uses TRBV5-4 and TRBJ2-7; TRBD2 might be the D (7 bases). V was cut by 4 bases and J by 5 bases, with 22 bases left in between. The CDR3 runs 16 residues. From germline, CDR1 is SGHNT and CDR2 YYREEE (reference sequence). The CDR3 reads CASSPEGRGSPNEQYF. In DNA, the CDR3 is TGTGCCAGCAGCCCGGAGGGGAGGGGGTCGCCGAACGAGCAGTACTTC.

Judged by abundance, this clonotype is medium-sized (0.01 to 0.1%). The chain recombines TRBV5-1 with TRBJ2-3; D unclear. The CDR3 totals 14 residues. Germline lookup yields CDR1 SGHRS and CDR2 YFSETQ. The germline V and J ends were trimmed by 0 bases and 4 bases, with 9 bases remaining between them. For the CDR3, the DNA is TGCGCCAGCAGCTTGGCCCCGTCCCCAGATACGCAGTATTTT. The encoded protein is CASSLAPSPDTQYF. The complete variable domain, with remaining parts taken from reference TRBV5-1 and TRBJ2-3, reads KAGVTQTPRYLIKTRGQQVTLSCSPISGHRSVSWYQQTPGQGLQFLFEYFSETQRNKGNFPGRFSGRQFSNSRSEMNVSTLELGDSALYLCASSLAPSPDTQYFGPGTRLTVL.

There are many counts of this clonotype. V is TRBV7-2 and J is TRBJ1-1; D may be TRBD1 (6 bases). CDR3 length: 13 residues. Per the germline V gene, CDR1 is SGHTA and CDR2 is FQGNSA. Trimming took off 5 bases at V and 2 bases at J, with 9 bases between the two ends. This CDR3 is CASSEQGNTEAFF. In DNA, the CDR3 is TGTGCCAGCAGCGAACAGGGTAACACTGAAGCTTTCTTT. Looking up the rest from reference TRBV7-2 and TRBJ1-1 gives the full variable domain: GAGVSQSPSNKVTEKGKDVELRCDPISGHTALYWYRQSLGQGLEFLIYFQGNSAPDKSGLPSDRFSAERTGGSVSTLTIQRTQQEDSAVYLCASSEQGNTEAFFGQGTRLTVV.

By proportion, this clonotype is medium-sized. In DNA form, the CDR3 reads TGTGCCAGCAGTTACCTGACAGGGAATAGCAATCAGCCCCAGCATTTT. Protein sequence: CASSYLTGNSNQPQHF. V gene TRBV6-5 combines with J gene TRBJ1-5, with 7 bases aligning to TRBD1. There are 16 residues in the CDR3. The junction had 4 bases not matched to a gene; V was cut back by 2 bases and J by 0 bases. Germline V gene lookup returns CDR1 MNHEY and CDR2 SVGAGI.

By share, this clonotype ranks as medium-sized (0.01 to 0.1%). J is TRBJ2-3 and V is TRBV20-1, with TRBD1 matching 7 bases. From germline, CDR1 is DFQATT and CDR2 SNEGSKA (reference sequence). This CDR3 is built from 15 residues. V shed 0 bases, J shed 3 bases, and the junction held 6 bases outside the gene matches. The CDR3 sequence is CSARDPEGATDTQYF. CDR3 nucleotide sequence: TGCAGTGCTAGAGACCCAGAGGGGGCTACAGATACGCAGTATTTT.

At least ten counts were recorded for this clonotype. The chain links TRBV6-1 to TRBJ2-2, with 7 bases identical to TRBD1. Germline CDR1 MNHNS, CDR2 SASEGT. Trimming at V came to 7 bases and at J to 0 bases, leaving 2 bases not matched to a gene. This CDR3 contains 14 residues. CDR3 sequence: CASKGQPNTGELFF. In DNA, the CDR3 is TGTGCCAGCAAGGGACAGCCGAACACCGGGGAGCTGTTTTTT.

This clonotype is medium-sized by share. The chain has TRBV6-5 and TRBJ2-5; either TRBD1 or TRBD2 may fit D (6 bases each). The CDR3 consists of 16 residues. V lost 0 bases and J lost 2, with 13 bases in between. The germline CDR1 and CDR2 sequences are MNHEY and SVGAGI. CDR3 in DNA: TGTGCCAGCAGTTACTCCGCCGGGGGCGAGCAAGAGACCCAGTACTTC. Its protein product is CASSYSAGGEQETQYF.

This clonotype counts as medium-sized. The gene calls are TRBV20-1 and TRBJ2-1, with 15 bases that match TRBD2. The trim removed 3 bases at V and 9 bases at J, leaving 3 bases unmatched. This CDR3 spans 14 amino acids. CDR1 and CDR2 (germline): DFQATT, SNEGSKA (reference sequence). The CDR3 nucleotides read TGCAGTGCTAGGGGGGGACTAGCGGGAGGTGAGCAGTTCTTC. As protein: CSARGGLAGGEQFF.

This clonotype qualifies as medium-sized. The chain is built from TRBV20-1 and TRBJ1-6; TRBD1 might be the D (6 bases). The germline gives CDR1 DFQATT, CDR2 SNEGSKA (reference sequence). The CDR3 is 14 residues long. V lost 6 bases, J lost 10 bases, and 19 bases lay in between. CDR3 protein: CSAPFGGFASPLHF. CDR3 nucleotides: TGCAGTGCCCCGTTTGGGGGCTTTGCGTCACCCCTCCACTTT.

By share of the sample, this clonotype is medium-sized (0.01 to 0.1%). The CDR3 DNA follows: TGTGCCAGCAGCTTAAACACCGGGGAGCTGTTTTTT. Amino acids: CASSLNTGELFF. The rearrangement links TRBV7-3 to TRBJ2-2; no definite D call. The V gene's germline CDR1 is SGHTA and CDR2 FQGTGA. The CDR3 has 12 residues. Trimming took 1 base from V and 3 from J, leaving 0 bases between them.

By share, this clonotype counts as medium-sized. This rearrangement joins TRBV7-2 to TRBJ2-7; D not resolved. This CDR3 comprises 14 residues. CDR1 and CDR2 (germline): SGHTA, FQGNSA. V lost 3 bases to trimming and J lost 2 bases, with 11 bases between them. Here the CDR3 DNA reads TGTGCCAGCAGCTTGGGTATGGGTCCCTACGAGCAGTACTTC. It is translated as CASSLGMGPYEQYF.

In this sample, this clonotype is medium-sized. The chain uses TRBV9 and TRBJ2-3; no reliable D call. Germline values: CDR1 SGDLS, CDR2 YYNGEE. V lost 4 bases to trimming and J lost 4 bases, with 13 bases between them. The CDR3 consists of 14 residues. The CDR3 DNA sequence: TGTGCCAGCAGCCCCGACCCTCGCGCAGATACGCAGTATTTT. It yields the protein CASSPDPRADTQYF.

Within the sample, this clonotype is medium-sized. The chain is built from TRBV6-5 and TRBJ1-1; perhaps TRBD1 as D (6 bases). Germline V gene sequence: CDR1 MNHEY, CDR2 SVGAGI. The CDR3 runs to 14 residues. Trimming pared 0 bases from V and 11 bases from J, leaving 16 bases between. The CDR3: CASSYSTQGRVAFF. Here the CDR3 DNA reads TGTGCCAGCAGTTACTCGACACAGGGTCGGGTCGCTTTCTTT.

This clonotype is medium-sized. The rearrangement joins TRBV12-3 or TRBV12-4 to TRBJ2-1; no reliable D call. The CDR3 contains 11 residues. Trimming took off 4 bases at V and 10 bases at J, with 8 bases between the two ends. The CDR3 sequence: CASSYQREQFF. Here the CDR3 DNA reads TGTGCCAGCAGTTATCAGAGGGAGCAGTTCTTC.

By frequency in the sample, this clonotype is medium-sized. The chain has TRBV5-1 and TRBJ1-6; D is ambiguous. The CDR3 is made up of 14 amino acids. Trimming cost V 1 base and J 5 bases, with 7 bases left between them. Germline lookup yields CDR1 SGHRS and CDR2 YFSETQ. The CDR3 nucleotides are TGCGCCAGCAGCTTGAGGGATAATAATTCACCCCTCCACTTT. Translated, it gives CASSLRDNNSPLHF.

This clonotype is labeled medium-sized. The chain employs TRBV5-1 and TRBJ1-4; 8 bases are shared with TRBD1. Germline loops: CDR1 SGHRS, CDR2 YFSETQ. This CDR3 is built from 16 residues. V shed 3 bases and J 7 bases; nucleotides not matched to a gene: 11. CDR3 in amino acids: CASSSGTGRSGEKLFF. The CDR3 DNA reads as TGCGCCAGCAGCTCTGGGACAGGTCGGAGTGGTGAAAAACTGTTTTTT.

The rearrangement links TRBV7-2 to TRBJ2-7; 13 bases match TRBD2. Per germline, CDR1 SGHTA and CDR2 FQGNSA. The V gene end was trimmed by 5 bases and the J gene end by 0 bases; junction bases not matched to a gene: 4. This CDR3 spans 16 amino acids. As DNA, the CDR3 is TGTGCCAGCAGCGCGACTAGCGGGGGGAGCTCCTACGAGCAGTACTTC. Encoded protein: CASSATSGGSSYEQYF.

By its share, this clonotype is medium-sized. The V and J genes are TRBV6-2 or TRBV6-3 and TRBJ2-4; tentatively, D is TRBD2 (5 bases). Germline assignment: CDR1 MNHEY and CDR2 SVGEGT. This CDR3 contains 16 residues. V lost 0 bases and J lost 7, with 16 bases in between. The CDR3 coding sequence is TGTGCCAGCAGTTACTCCCTCGGAAGTCGAGGGAACATTCAGTACTTC. As protein: CASSYSLGSRGNIQYF.

The chain links TRBV4-2 to TRBJ2-7, with D hard to call. Trimming took 10 bases from V and 6 from J, leaving 19 bases between them. This CDR3 contains 13 residues. CDR1 is LGHNA, CDR2 YNFKEQ, per germline. The CDR3 here is CAMGFGLPGEQYF. CDR3 sequence (DNA): TGTGCCATGGGCTTCGGGCTCCCCGGCGAGCAGTACTTC.

This clonotype is labeled medium-sized (0.01 to 0.1%). Here the CDR3 reads CASSVQGARPDTQYF. The CDR3 coding sequence is TGCGCCAGCAGCGTACAGGGGGCGCGGCCAGATACGCAGTATTTT. This chain links TRBV5-1 with TRBJ2-3; 9 bases map to TRBD1. The V and J ends lost 4 bases and 4 bases, in that order; junction bases with no gene match: 7. The germline V gene encodes CDR1 SGHRS and CDR2 YFSETQ. The CDR3 is 15 residues long. The full variable domain, rest sourced from reference TRBV5-1 and TRBJ2-3, is KAGVTQTPRYLIKTRGQQVTLSCSPISGHRSVSWYQQTPGQGLQFLFEYFSETQRNKGNFPGRFSGRQFSNSRSEMNVSTLELGDSALYLCASSVQGARPDTQYFGPGTRLTVL.

Relative to its sample, this clonotype is medium-sized. The V call is TRBV5-1, the J call TRBJ1-1; maybe TRBD1 (5 bases). The CDR3 extends over 16 amino acids. CDR1 and CDR2 from the germline V gene are SGHRS and YFSETQ. Between the trimmed V and J ends, which lost 6 bases and 5 bases, there was a span of 23 bases. The CDR3 loop is CASTASETIWGTEAFF. The DNA for the CDR3 is TGCGCCAGCACCGCCTCGGAGACAATCTGGGGGACTGAAGCTTTCTTT.

In this sample, this clonotype is medium-sized. V is TRBV5-4 and J is TRBJ2-7; 11 bases agree with TRBD2. The CDR3 is made up of 16 amino acids. The V segment lost 4 bases and the J segment 2 bases; nucleotides outside the gene matches: 8. Germline CDR1 and CDR2: SGHNT and YYREEE (reference sequence). CDR3 loop: CASSRTTSGKAYEQYF. DNA for the CDR3: TGTGCCAGCAGCCGGACGACTAGCGGGAAAGCCTACGAGCAGTACTTC.

By frequency in the sample, this clonotype is medium-sized. The chain is built from TRBV20-1 and TRBJ2-7; D assignment may be TRBD1 or TRBD2 (5 bases each). Germline lookup yields CDR1 DFQATT and CDR2 SNEGSKA (reference sequence). The V and J ends lost 4 bases and 3 bases respectively, with 13 bases between them. The length of the CDR3 is 13 residues. The CDR3 spells CSANRDRSYEQYF. CDR3 sequence (DNA): TGCAGTGCTAACCGGGACCGAAGCTACGAGCAGTACTTC.

In this sample, this clonotype is medium-sized. V is TRBV20-1 and J is TRBJ1-5, with TRBD1 matching 8 bases. Per the germline V gene, CDR1 is DFQATT and CDR2 is SNEGSKA (reference sequence). V shed 6 bases, J shed 6 bases, and the junction held 7 bases outside the gene matches. CDR3 length: 13 amino acids. The CDR3 sequence is CSARGTGRQPQHF. The CDR3 DNA is TGCAGTGCCCGAGGGACAGGTCGTCAGCCCCAGCATTTT.

This clonotype came up many times. The CDR3 protein is CASSPKTRTVPGELFF. In DNA, the CDR3 is TGTGCCAGCAGCCCTAAAACAAGGACGGTCCCCGGGGAGCTGTTTTTT. The rearrangement links TRBV7-2 to TRBJ2-2; D is uncertain. V was cut by 5 bases and J by 6 bases, with 19 bases left in between. Germline CDR1 SGHTA, CDR2 FQGNSA. The CDR3 is 16 residues long.

In this sample, this clonotype is medium-sized. The V gene is TRBV30, the J gene TRBJ1-2; D is unresolved. V was cut by 2 bases and J by 5 bases, with 18 bases left in between. The CDR3 length is 15 residues. Germline CDR1 GTSNPN, CDR2 SVGIG (reference sequence). The CDR3 nucleotides read TGTGCCTGGAGTTTAGCCGGGCCGGGGAAATATGGCTACACCTTC. Translation gives CAWSLAGPGKYGYTF.

By sample share, this clonotype is medium-sized (0.01 to 0.1%). The chain joins TRBV28 to TRBJ1-5; TRBD1 might be the D (5 bases). The CDR3 extends over 16 amino acids. Germline V CDR1 and CDR2: MDHEN, SYDVKM. Trimming left V 3 bases short and J 2 bases short, with 14 bases between. The chain's CDR3 is CASSFRGKTGNQPQHF. The CDR3 DNA is TGTGCCAGCAGTTTCCGGGGGAAAACGGGCAATCAGCCCCAGCATTTT. The full variable domain, rest sourced from reference TRBV28 and TRBJ1-5, is DVKVTQSSRYLVKRTGEKVFLECVQDMDHENMFWYRQDPGLGLRLIYFSYDVKMKEKGDIPEGYSVSREKKERFSLILESASTNQTSMYLCASSFRGKTGNQPQHFGDGTRLSIL.